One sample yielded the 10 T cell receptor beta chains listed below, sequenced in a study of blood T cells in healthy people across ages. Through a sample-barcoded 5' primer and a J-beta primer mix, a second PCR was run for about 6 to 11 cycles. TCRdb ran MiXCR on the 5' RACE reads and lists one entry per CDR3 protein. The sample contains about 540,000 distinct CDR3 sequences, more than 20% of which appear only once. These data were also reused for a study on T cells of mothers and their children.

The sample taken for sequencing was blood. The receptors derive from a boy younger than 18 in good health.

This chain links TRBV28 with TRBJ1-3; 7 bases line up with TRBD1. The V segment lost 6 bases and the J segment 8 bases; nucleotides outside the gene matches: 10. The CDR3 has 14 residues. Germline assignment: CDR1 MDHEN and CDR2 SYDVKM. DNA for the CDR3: TGTGCCAGCAGCTATACAGGGGTCGGGGACACCATATATTTT. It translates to CASSYTGVGDTIYF.

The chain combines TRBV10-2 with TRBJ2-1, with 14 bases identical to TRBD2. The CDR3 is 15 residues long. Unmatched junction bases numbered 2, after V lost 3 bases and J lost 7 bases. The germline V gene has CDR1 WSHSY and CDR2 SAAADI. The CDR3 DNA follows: TGCGCCAGCAGTGAACGACTAGCGGGGGGGAATGAGCAGTTCTTC. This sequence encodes CASSERLAGGNEQFF.

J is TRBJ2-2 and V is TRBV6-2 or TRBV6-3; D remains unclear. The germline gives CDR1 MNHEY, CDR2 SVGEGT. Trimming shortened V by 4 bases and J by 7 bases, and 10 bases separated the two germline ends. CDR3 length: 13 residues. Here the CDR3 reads CASSSFSDGELFF. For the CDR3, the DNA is TGTGCCAGCAGTTCTTTTTCGGACGGGGAGCTGTTTTTT.

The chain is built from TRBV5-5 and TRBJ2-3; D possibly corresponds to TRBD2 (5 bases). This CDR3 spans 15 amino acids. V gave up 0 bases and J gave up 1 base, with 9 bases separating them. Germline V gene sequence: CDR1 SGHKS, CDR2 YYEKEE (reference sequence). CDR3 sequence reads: CASSLGETGTDTQYF. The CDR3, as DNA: TGTGCCAGCAGCTTGGGGGAGACCGGCACAGATACGCAGTATTTT.

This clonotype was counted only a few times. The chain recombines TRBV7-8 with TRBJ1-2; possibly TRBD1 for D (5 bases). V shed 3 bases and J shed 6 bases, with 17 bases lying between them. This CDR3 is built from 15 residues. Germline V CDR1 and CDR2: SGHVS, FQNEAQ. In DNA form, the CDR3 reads TGTGCCAGCAGCTTCAGAATTGAGGGACTGGATGGCTACACCTTC. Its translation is CASSFRIEGLDGYTF.

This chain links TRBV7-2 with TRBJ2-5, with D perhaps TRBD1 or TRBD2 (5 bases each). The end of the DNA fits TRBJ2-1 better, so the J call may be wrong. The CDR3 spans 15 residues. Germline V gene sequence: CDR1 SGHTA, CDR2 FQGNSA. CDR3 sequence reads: CASSSWGTPNNEQFF. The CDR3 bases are TGTGCCAGCAGCTCTTGGGGGACGCCTAACAATGAGCAGTTCTTC.

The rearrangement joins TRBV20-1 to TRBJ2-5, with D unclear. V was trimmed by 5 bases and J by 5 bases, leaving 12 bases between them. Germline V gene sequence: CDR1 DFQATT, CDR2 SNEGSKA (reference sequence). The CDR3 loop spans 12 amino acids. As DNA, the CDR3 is TGCAGTGCTCCGGTTGTGGAGGAGACCCAGTACTTC. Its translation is CSAPVVEETQYF.

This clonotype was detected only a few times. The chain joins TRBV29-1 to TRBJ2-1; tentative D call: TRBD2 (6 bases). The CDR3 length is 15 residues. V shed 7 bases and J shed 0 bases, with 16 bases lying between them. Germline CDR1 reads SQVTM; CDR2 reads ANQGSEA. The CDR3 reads CSGILAVSSYNEQFF. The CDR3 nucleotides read TGCAGCGGTATTTTAGCGGTAAGCTCCTACAATGAGCAGTTCTTC.

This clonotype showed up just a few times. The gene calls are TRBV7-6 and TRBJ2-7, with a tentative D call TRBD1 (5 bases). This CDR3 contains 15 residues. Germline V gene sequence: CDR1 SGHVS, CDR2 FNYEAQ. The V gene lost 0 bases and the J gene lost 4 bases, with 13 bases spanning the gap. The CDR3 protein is CASSLAQGFQYEQYF. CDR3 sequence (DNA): TGTGCCAGCAGCTTAGCCCAGGGATTCCAGTACGAGCAGTACTTC.

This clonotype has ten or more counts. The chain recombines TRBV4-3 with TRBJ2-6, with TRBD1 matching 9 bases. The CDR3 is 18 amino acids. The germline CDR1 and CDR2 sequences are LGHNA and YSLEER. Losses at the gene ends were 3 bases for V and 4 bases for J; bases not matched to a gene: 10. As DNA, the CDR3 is TGCGCCAGCAGCCAGAGTTCACAGGGGGCGAGCGGGGCCAACGTCCTGACTTTC. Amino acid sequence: CASSQSSQGASGANVLTF.